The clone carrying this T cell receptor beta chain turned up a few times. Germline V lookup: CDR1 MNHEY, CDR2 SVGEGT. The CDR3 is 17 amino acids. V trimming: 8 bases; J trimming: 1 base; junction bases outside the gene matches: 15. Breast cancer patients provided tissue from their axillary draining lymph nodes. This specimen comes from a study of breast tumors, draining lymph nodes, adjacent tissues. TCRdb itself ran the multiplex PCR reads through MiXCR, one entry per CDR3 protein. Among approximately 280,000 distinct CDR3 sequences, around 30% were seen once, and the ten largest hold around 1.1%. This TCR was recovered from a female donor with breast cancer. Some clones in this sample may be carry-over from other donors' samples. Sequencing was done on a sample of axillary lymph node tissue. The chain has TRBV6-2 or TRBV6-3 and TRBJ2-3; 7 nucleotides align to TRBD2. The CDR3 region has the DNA TGTGCCAGCTGCCATCTCAGCGGGATGAGGGGCACAGATACGCAGTATTTT. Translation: CASCHLSGMRGTDTQYF.